This T cell receptor (beta chain) is from a study of cytomegalovirus exposure and HLA in healthy donors. General observations from the study: According to a later analysis, most TCR beta chains associated with CMV appeared HLA-restricted. Trimming of TCR beta V- and J-genes showed a link, identified in a later analysis, to a missense DCLRE1C variant.

V dropped 6 bases and J dropped 0 bases, with 12 bases sitting between them. The CDR3 has 15 amino acids. Germline V gives CDR1 SNHLY, CDR2 FYNNEI. Concerning this clone itself: Its antigen is not known.

The PCR was carried out with 60 Vbeta primers and 13 Jbeta primers. As originally analysed: A follow-up analysis tallied 60 million to 85 million unique TCR beta chains, roughly 11 million shared. Here immunoSEQ multiplex PCR was the method, and the copy in TCRdb shows in-frame clones only, minus some. V and J calls and clone size follow that table, whereas D and trimming were derived from the DNA. The sample consists of about 150,000 clones, approximately 78% of them appearing once. The rearrangement joins TRBV2 to TRBJ2-4, with a tentative D call TRBD2 (7 bases). This TCR came from a woman in her 50s in good health and CMV-seropositive. Material: PBMCs. CDR3 in amino acids: CASSTGGLAKNIQYF. The CDR3 bases are TGTGCCAGCAGCACCGGGGGGCTAGCCAAAAACATTCAGTACTTC.